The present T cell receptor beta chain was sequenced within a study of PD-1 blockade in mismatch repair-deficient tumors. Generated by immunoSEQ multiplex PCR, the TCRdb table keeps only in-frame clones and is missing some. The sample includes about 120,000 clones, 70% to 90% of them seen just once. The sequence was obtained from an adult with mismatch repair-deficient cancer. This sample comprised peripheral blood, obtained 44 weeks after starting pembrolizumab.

In DNA form, the CDR3 reads TGTGCCAGCAGTGAATGGGACAATTACAATGAGCAGTTCTTC. Protein sequence: CASSEWDNYNEQFF. The J gene is TRBJ2-1, the V gene TRBV25-1; D may be TRBD1 (6 bases). Trimming stripped 1 base from V and 4 bases from J, with 8 bases between. This CDR3 contains 14 residues. Germline CDR1 and CDR2: MGHDK and SYGVNS.